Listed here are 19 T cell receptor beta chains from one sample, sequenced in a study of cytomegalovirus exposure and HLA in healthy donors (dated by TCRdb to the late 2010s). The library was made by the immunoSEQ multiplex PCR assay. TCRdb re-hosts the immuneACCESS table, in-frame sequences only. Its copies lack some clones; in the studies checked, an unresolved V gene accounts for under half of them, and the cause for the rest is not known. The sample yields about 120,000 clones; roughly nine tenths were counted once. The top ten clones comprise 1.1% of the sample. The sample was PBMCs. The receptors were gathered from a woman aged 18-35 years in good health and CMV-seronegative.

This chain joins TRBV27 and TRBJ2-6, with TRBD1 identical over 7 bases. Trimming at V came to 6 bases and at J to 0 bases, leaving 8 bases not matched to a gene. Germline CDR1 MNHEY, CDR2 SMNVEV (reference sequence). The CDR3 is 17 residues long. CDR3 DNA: TGTGCCAGCAGCCGACAGGGTACATCCTCTGGGGCCAACGTCCTGACTTTC. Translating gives CASSRQGTSSGANVLTF.

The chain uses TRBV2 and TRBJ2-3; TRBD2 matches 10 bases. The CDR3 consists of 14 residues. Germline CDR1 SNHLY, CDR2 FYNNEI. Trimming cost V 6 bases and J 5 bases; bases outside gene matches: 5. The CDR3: CASRTGTSVDTQYF. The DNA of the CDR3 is TGTGCCAGCAGAACCGGGACTAGCGTAGATACGCAGTATTTT.

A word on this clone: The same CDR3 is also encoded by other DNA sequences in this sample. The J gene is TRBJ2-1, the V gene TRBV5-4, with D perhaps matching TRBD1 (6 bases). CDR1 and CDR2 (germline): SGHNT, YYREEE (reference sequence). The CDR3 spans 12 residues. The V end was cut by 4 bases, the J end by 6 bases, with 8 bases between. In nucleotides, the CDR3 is TGTGCCAGCAGCCTGGACAGCAATGAGCAGTTCTTC. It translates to CASSLDSNEQFF.

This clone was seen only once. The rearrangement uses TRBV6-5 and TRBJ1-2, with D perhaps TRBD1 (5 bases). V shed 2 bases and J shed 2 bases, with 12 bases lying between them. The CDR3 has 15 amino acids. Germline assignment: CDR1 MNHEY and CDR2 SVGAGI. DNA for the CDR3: TGTGCCAGCAGTTACGGGGAGGGGCTGAACTATGGCTACACCTTC. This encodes CASSYGEGLNYGYTF.

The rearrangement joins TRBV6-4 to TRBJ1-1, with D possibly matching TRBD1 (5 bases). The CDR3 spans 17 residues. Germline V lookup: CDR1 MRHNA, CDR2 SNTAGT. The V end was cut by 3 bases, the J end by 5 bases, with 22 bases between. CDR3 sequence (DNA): TGTGCCAGCAGTGATTCGCCTACCCTTACCAGGGAAACTGAAGCTTTCTTT. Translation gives CASSDSPTLTRETEAFF.

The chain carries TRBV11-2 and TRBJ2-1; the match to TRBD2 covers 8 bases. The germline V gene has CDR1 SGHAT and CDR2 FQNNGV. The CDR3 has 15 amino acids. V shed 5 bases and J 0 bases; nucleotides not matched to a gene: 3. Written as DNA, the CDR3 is TGTGCCAGCAGCGTCACTAGCGGCTCCTACAATGAGCAGTTCTTC. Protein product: CASSVTSGSYNEQFF.

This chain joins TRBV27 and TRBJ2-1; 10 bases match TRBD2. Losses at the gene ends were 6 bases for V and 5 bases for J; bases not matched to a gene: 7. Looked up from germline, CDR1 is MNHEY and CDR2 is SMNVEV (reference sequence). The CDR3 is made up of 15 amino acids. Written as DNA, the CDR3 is TGTGCCAGCAGCCCCCTAGCGGGAGTCAACAATGAGCAGTTCTTC. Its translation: CASSPLAGVNNEQFF.

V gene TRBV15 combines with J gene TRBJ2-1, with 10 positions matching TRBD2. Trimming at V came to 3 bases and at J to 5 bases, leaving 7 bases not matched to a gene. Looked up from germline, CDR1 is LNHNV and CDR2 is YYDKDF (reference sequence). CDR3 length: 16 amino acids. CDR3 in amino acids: CATSRSRLAGNNEQFF. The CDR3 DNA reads TGTGCCACCAGCAGGTCTAGACTAGCGGGTAACAATGAGCAGTTCTTC.

CDR3 nucleotide sequence: TGTGCCAGCAGGACCGGGACAGGGGTGGGCTACACCTTC. As protein: CASRTGTGVGYTF. The rearrangement links TRBV6-5 to TRBJ1-2; 10 bases agree with TRBD1. Germline values: CDR1 MNHEY, CDR2 SVGAGI. After removal of 6 bases from V and 8 bases from J, the junction contained 6 bases not matched to a gene. The CDR3 loop spans 13 amino acids.

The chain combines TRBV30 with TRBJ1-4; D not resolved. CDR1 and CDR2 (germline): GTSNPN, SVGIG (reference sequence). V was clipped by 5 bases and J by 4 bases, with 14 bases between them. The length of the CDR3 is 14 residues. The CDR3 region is CAWAPQHSNEKLFF. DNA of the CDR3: TGTGCCTGGGCCCCTCAACACAGTAATGAAAAACTGTTTTTT.

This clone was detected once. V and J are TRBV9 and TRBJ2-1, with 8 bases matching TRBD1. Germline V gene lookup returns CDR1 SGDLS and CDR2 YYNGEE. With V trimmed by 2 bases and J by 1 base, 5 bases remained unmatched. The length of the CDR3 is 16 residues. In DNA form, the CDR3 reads TGTGCCAGCAGCGTTCAGACAGGGGATTCCTACAATGAGCAGTTCTTC. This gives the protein CASSVQTGDSYNEQFF.

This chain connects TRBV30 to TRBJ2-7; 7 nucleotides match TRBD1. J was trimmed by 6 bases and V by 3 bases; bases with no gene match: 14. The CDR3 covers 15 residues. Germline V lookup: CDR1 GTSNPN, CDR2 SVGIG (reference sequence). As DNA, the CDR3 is TGTGCCTGGAGCTTAGCAGGGGGTGAGTTGGGCGAGCAGTACTTC. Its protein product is CAWSLAGGELGEQYF.

The CDR3: CASSFEVVGQPQHF. As DNA, the CDR3 is TGTGCCAGCAGTTTTGAGGTTGTGGGTCAGCCCCAGCATTTT. The V call is TRBV28, the J call TRBJ1-5; no clear D gene. This CDR3 spans 14 amino acids. Per germline, CDR1 MDHEN and CDR2 SYDVKM. V lost 3 bases to trimming and J lost 6 bases, with 12 bases between them.

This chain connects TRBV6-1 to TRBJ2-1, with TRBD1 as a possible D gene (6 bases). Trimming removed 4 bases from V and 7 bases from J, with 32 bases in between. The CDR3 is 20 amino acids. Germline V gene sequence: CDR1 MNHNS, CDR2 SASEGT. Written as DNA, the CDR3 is TGTGCCAGCAGTGCCGACAGGCCATTCCGGGATCTCTCTATAAGGAATGAGCAGTTCTTC. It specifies CASSADRPFRDLSIRNEQFF.

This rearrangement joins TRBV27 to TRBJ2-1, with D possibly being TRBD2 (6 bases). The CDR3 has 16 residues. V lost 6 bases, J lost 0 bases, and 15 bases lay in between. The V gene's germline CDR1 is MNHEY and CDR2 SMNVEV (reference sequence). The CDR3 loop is CASSPFGGSSYNEQFF. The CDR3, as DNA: TGTGCCAGCAGCCCCTTTGGGGGGAGCTCCTACAATGAGCAGTTCTTC.

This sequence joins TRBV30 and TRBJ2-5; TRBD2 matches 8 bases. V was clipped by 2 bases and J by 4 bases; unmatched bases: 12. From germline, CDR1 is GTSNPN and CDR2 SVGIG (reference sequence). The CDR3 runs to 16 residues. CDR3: CAWSTGAAGGGETQYF. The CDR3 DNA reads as TGTGCCTGGAGTACGGGAGCGGCGGGGGGTGGAGAGACCCAGTACTTC.

CDR3 protein: CASSPPGESLNTEAFF. The DNA for the CDR3 is TGTGCCAGCTCACCCCCGGGAGAGTCCCTGAACACTGAAGCTTTCTTT. The chain couples TRBV18 to TRBJ1-1; the D is unclear. The ends were cut back, 3 bases at V and 0 bases at J, with 14 bases in the middle. The germline CDR1 and CDR2 sequences are KGHSH and LQKENI. The CDR3 loop spans 16 amino acids.

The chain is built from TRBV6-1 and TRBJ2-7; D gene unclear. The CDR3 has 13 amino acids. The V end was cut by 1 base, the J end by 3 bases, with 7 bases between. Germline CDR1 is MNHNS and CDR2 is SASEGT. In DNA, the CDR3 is TGTGCCAGCAGTGAAGGACACCACTACGAGCAGTACTTC. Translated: CASSEGHHYEQYF.

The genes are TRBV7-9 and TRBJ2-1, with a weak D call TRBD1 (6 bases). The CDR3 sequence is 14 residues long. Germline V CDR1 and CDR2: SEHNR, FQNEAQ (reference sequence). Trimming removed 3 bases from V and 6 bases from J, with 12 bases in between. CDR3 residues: CASSFSDRSNEQFF. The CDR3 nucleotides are TGTGCCAGCAGCTTCTCGGACAGATCCAATGAGCAGTTCTTC.